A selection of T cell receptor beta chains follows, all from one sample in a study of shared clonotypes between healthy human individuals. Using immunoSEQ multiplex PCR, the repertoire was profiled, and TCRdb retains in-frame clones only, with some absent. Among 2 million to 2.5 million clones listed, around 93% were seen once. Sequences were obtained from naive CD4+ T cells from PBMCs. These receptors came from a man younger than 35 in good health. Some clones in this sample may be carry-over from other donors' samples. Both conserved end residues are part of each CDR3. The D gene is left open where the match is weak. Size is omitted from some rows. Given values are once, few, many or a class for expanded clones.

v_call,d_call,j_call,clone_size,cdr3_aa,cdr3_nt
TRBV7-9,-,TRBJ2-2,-,CASSQRQGGDTGELFF,TGTGCCAGCAGCCAACGACAGGGCGGGGACACCGGGGAGCTGTTTTTT
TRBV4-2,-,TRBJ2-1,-,CASSHELGPRQTYNEQFF,TGTGCCAGCAGCCATGAATTGGGTCCCCGCCAAACTTACAATGAGCAGTTCTTC
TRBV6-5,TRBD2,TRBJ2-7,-,CASSSLREGEQYF,TGTGCCAGCAGTTCTTTGCGGGAGGGGGAGCAGTACTTC
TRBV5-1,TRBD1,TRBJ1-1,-,CASSSQGVNTEAFF,TGCGCCAGCAGCTCACAGGGGGTGAACACTGAAGCTTTCTTT
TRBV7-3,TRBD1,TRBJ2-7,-,CASSLGTGSSYEQYF,TGTGCCAGCAGCTTGGGGACAGGGAGCTCCTACGAGCAGTACTTC
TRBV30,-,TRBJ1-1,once,CAWHDPPKGWNTEAFF,TGTGCCTGGCACGACCCCCCCAAAGGGTGGAACACTGAAGCTTTCTTT
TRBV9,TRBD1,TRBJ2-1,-,CASSVVGGNNEQFF,TGTGCCAGCAGCGTAGTAGGGGGCAACAATGAGCAGTTCTTC
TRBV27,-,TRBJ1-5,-,CASSSRGMSNQPQHF,TGTGCCAGCAGTTCTCGGGGGATGAGCAATCAGCCCCAGCATTTT
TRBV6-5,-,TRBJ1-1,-,CASSYRGRNTEAFF,TGTGCCAGCAGTTACAGGGGACGGAACACTGAAGCTTTCTTT
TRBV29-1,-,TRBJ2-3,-,CSVAAGSSTDTQYF,TGCAGCGTTGCAGCGGGCTCTAGCACAGATACGCAGTATTTT
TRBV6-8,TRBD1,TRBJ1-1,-,CASSGDRGSTEAFF,TGTGCCAGCAGCGGGGACAGGGGTTCCACTGAAGCTTTCTTT
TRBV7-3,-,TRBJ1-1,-,CASSPRSGTNTEAFF,TGTGCCAGCAGCCCCCGATCCGGGACGAACACTGAAGCTTTCTTT
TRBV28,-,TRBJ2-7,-,CASSLTGPSYEQYF,TGTGCCAGCAGTTTGACGGGACCCTCCTACGAGCAGTACTTC
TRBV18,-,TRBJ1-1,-,CASSPRGDTEAFF,TGTGCCAGCTCACCGAGGGGAGACACTGAAGCTTTCTTT
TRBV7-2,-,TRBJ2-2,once,CASSLLNTGELFF,TGTGCCAGCAGCTTGTTAAACACCGGGGAGCTGTTTTTT
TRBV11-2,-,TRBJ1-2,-,CASSLGGAQIYGYTF,TGTGCCAGCAGCTTAGGGGGCGCCCAAATCTATGGCTACACCTTC
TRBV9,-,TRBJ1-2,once,CASSPRNMGVVGYTF,TGTGCCAGCAGCCCCCGGAATATGGGGGTGGTTGGCTACACCTTC
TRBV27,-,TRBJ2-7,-,CASSYQLAGPYEQYF,TGTGCCAGCAGCTATCAACTAGCAGGGCCCTACGAGCAGTACTTC
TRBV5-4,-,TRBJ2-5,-,CASSSSGGRETQYF,TGTGCCAGCAGCTCCTCAGGGGGGCGGGAGACCCAGTACTTC
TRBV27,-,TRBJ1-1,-,CASSWTQGMNTEAFF,TGTGCCAGCAGCTGGACCCAAGGAATGAACACTGAAGCTTTCTTT
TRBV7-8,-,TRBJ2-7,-,CASSPQGSSSYEQYF,TGTGCCAGCAGCCCCCAGGGCTCCAGCTCCTACGAGCAGTACTTC
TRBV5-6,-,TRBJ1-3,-,CASSLIDAGFSGNTIYF,TGTGCCAGCAGCTTGATTGATGCAGGGTTCTCTGGAAACACCATATATTTT
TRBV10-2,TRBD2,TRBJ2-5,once,CASSSLAGAGETQYF,TGCGCCAGCAGTAGTCTAGCGGGAGCGGGAGAGACCCAGTACTTC
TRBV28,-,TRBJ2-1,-,CASRGRGKTSYNEQFF,TGTGCCAGCAGGGGGAGAGGGAAAACCTCCTACAATGAGCAGTTCTTC
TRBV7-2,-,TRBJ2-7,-,CASSLQGISYEQYF,TGTGCCAGCAGCTTACAGGGGATCTCCTACGAGCAGTACTTC
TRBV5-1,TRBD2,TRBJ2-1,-,CASTKGAGGLSASTMAREQFF,TGCGCCAGCACCAAAGGGGCGGGAGGGCTATCGGCCTCAACAATGGCTAGAGAGCAGTTCTTC
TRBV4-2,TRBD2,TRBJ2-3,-,CASSQDLLAGVGTDTQYF,TGTGCCAGCAGCCAAGATCTACTAGCGGGCGTAGGCACAGATACGCAGTATTTT
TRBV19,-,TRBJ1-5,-,CASSMVRGPQPQHF,TGTGCCAGTAGTATGGTAAGGGGCCCTCAGCCCCAGCATTTT
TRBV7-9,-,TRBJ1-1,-,CASSLKGRGENTEAFF,TGTGCCAGCAGCTTAAAGGGCAGGGGAGAGAACACTGAAGCTTTCTTT
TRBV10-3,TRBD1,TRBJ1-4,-,CATALGQGNEKLFF,TGTGCCACCGCTCTGGGACAGGGGAATGAAAAACTGTTTTTT
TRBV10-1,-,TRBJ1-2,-,CASSELPGGRVNNGYTF,TGCGCCAGCAGTGAGCTCCCGGGGGGGAGAGTAAACAATGGCTACACCTTC
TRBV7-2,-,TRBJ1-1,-,CASSQPAGGYTEAFF,TGTGCCAGCAGCCAACCCGCCGGGGGATACACTGAAGCTTTCTTT
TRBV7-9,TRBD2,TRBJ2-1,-,CASSPLAGSYNEQFF,TGTGCCAGCAGCCCTCTAGCGGGTTCCTACAATGAGCAGTTCTTC
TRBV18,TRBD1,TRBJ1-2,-,CASSLSNRGRDGYTF,TGTGCCAGCTCACTATCGAACAGGGGGCGCGATGGCTACACCTTC
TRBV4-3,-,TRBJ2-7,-,CASSQEGQSSYEQYF,TGCGCCAGCAGCCAAGAAGGGCAGTCCTCCTACGAGCAGTACTTC
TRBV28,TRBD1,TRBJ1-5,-,CASSLTGQGDQPQHF,TGTGCCAGCAGTTTAACCGGACAGGGGGATCAGCCCCAGCATTTT
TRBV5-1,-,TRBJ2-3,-,CASSPGGSRTDTQYF,TGCGCCAGCAGCCCTGGGGGCAGCCGAACAGATACGCAGTATTTT
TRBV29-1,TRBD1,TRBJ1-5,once,CSAETGFNQPQHF,TGCAGCGCCGAGACAGGGTTCAATCAGCCCCAGCATTTT
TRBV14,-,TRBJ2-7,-,CASSPGQFSYEQYF,TGTGCCAGCAGCCCCGGACAGTTTTCCTACGAGCAGTACTTC
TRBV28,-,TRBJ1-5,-,CASSLGGALGNQPQHF,TGTGCCAGCAGTTTGGGGGGGGCGCTTGGCAATCAGCCCCAGCATTTT
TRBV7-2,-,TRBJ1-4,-,CASSLGGGAQEKLFF,TGTGCCAGCAGCCTGGGGGGAGGGGCTCAGGAAAAACTGTTTTTT
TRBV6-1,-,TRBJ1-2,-,CASSEWAGVGYTF,TGTGCCAGCAGTGAATGGGCAGGGGTGGGCTACACCTTC
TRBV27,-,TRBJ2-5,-,CASSRPPTGQETQYF,TGTGCCAGCAGTAGACCCCCCACTGGGCAAGAGACCCAGTACTTC
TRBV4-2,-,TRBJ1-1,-,CASSQGYNGGLEAFF,TGTGCCAGCAGCCAAGGGTATAACGGCGGGCTTGAAGCTTTCTTT
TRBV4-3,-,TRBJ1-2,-,CASSQDRDPDPHGYTF,TGCGCCAGCAGCCAAGATCGGGACCCGGACCCTCATGGCTACACCTTC
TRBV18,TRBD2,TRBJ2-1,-,CASSPAGDYNEQFF,TGTGCCAGCTCACCGGCGGGGGACTACAATGAGCAGTTCTTC
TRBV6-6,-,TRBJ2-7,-,CASSKTATEQYF,TGTGCCAGCAGTAAGACAGCCACGGAGCAGTACTTC
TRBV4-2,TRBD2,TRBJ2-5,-,CASSRQLAGGPQETQYF,TGTGCCAGCAGCCGACAACTAGCGGGAGGGCCTCAAGAGACCCAGTACTTC
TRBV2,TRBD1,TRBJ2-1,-,CAILIISWDSSYNEQFF,TGTGCCATCCTCATAATTTCGTGGGACAGCAGCTACAATGAGCAGTTCTTC
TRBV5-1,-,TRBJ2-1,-,CASSFSLSSYNEQFF,TGCGCCAGCAGCTTCAGCTTGAGCTCCTACAATGAGCAGTTCTTC
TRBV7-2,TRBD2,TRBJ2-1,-,CASSPLGSGSPYNEQFF,TGTGCCAGCAGCCCCCTAGGGAGCGGGAGCCCCTACAATGAGCAGTTCTTC
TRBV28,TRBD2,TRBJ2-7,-,CASSLGLAVYEQYF,TGTGCCAGCAGTTTAGGGCTAGCGGTCTACGAGCAGTACTTC
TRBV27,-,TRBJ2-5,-,CASSFRNRVGETQYF,TGTGCCAGCAGTTTCCGTAACAGGGTTGGAGAGACCCAGTACTTC
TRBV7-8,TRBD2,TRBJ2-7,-,CASSPGTREAYEQYF,TGTGCCAGCAGCCCCGGGACTAGAGAAGCCTACGAGCAGTACTTC
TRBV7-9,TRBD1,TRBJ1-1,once,CASSFYRGPAFF,TGTGCCAGCAGCTTCTACAGGGGGCCAGCTTTCTTT
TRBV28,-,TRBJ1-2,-,CASSPAYFYGYTF,TGTGCCAGCAGTCCGGCGTACTTCTATGGCTACACCTTC
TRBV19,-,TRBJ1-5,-,CASQLRSPGQPQHF,TGTGCCAGTCAGTTACGTTCCCCTGGGCAGCCCCAGCATTTT
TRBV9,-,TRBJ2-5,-,CASSAVGVQETQYF,TGTGCCAGCAGCGCCGTGGGTGTCCAAGAGACCCAGTACTTC
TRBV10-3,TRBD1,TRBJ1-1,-,CAITTSTGVNTEAFF,TGTGCCATCACCACATCGACAGGGGTAAACACTGAAGCTTTCTTT